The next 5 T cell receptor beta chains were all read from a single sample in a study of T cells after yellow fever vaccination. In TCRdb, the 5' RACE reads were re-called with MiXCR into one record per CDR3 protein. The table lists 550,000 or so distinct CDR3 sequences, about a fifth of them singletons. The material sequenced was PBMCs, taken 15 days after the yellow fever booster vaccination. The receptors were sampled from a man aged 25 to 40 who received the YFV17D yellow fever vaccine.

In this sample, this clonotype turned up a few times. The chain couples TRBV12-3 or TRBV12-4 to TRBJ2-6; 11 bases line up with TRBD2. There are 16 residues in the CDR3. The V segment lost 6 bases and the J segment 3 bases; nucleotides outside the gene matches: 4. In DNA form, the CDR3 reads TGTGCCAGCAGCCTTAGCGGGAGGGGTGGGGCCAACGTCCTGACTTTC. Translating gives CASSLSGRGGANVLTF.

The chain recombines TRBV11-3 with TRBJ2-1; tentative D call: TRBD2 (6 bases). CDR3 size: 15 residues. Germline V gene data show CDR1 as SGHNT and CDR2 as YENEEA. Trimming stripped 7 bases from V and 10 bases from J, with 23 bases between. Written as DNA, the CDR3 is TGTGCCAGCACCAGTGGAACGGGGGACCCTGGGGAGCAGTTCTTC. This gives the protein CASTSGTGDPGEQFF.

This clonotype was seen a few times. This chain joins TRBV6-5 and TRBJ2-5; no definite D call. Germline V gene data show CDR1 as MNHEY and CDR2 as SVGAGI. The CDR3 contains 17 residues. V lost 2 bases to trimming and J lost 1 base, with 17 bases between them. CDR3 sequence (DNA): TGTGCCAGCAGTTACGGTGGGCGCGGAGCTATCCAAGAGACCCAGTACTTC. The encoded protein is CASSYGGRGAIQETQYF.

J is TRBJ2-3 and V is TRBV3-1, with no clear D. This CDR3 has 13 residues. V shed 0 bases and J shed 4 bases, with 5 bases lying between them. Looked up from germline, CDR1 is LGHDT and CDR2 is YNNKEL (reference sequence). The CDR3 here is CASSQDLADTQYF. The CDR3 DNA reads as TGTGCCAGCAGCCAAGATCTGGCAGATACGCAGTATTTT.

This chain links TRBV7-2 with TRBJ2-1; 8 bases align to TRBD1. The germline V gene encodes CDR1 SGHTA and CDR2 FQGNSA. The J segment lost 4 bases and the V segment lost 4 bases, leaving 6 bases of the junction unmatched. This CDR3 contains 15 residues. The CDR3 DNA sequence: TGTGCCAGCAGCTCGTCGGGACAGGCGTACAATGAGCAGTTCTTC. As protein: CASSSSGQAYNEQFF.